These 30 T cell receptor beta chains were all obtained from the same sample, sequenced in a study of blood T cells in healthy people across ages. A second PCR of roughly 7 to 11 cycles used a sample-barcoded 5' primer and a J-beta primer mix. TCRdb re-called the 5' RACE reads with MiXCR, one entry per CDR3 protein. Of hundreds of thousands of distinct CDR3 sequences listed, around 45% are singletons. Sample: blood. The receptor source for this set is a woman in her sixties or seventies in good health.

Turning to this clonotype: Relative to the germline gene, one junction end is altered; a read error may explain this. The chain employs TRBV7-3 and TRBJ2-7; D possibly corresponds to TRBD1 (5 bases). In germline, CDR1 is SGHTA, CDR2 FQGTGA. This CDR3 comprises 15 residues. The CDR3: CAGSLGTGLSYEQYF. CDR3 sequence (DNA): TGTGCCGGCAGCTTAGGAACAGGTCTGTCCTACGAGCAGTACTTC.

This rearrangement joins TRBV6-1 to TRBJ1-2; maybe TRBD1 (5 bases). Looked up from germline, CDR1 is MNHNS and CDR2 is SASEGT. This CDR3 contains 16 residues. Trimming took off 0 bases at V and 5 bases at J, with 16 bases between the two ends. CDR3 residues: CASSEAAGPGGYGYTF. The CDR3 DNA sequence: TGTGCCAGCAGTGAAGCGGCGGGTCCTGGGGGGTATGGCTACACCTTC.

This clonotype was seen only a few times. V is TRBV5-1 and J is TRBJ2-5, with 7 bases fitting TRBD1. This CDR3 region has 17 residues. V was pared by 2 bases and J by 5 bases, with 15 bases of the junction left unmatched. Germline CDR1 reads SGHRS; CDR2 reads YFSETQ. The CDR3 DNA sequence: TGCGCCAGCAGCTTAAACCCCAACGACAGGGCGTGGGAGACCCAGTACTTC. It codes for CASSLNPNDRAWETQYF.

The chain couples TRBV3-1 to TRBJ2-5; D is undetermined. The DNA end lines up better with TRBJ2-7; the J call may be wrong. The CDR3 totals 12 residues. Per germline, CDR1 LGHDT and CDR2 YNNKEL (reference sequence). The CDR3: CASSQVRDEQYF. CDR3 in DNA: TGTGCCAGCAGCCAAGTTCGAGACGAGCAGTACTTC.

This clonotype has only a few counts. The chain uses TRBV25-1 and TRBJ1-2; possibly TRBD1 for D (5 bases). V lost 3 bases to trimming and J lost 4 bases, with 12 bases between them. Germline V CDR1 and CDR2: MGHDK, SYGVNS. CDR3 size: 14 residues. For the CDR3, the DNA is TGTGCCAGCAGTGAGGGGGGAATCGGCTATGGCTACACCTTC. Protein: CASSEGGIGYGYTF.

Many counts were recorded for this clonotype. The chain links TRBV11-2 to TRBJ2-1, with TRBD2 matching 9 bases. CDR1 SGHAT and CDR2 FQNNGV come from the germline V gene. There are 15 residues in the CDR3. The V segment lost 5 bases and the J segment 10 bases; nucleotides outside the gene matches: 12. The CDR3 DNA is TGTGCCAGCAGCCCAAGACTAGCGGTCCCTGCAGAGCAGTTCTTC. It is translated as CASSPRLAVPAEQFF.

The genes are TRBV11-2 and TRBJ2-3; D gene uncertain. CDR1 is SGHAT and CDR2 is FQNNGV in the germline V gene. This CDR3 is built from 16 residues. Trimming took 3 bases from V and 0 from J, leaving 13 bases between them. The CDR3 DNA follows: TGTGCCAGCAGCTTTCCCCGACCTACTAGCACAGATACGCAGTATTTT. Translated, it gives CASSFPRPTSTDTQYF.

The chain's CDR3 is CASSQGGVGTDTQYF. The CDR3 DNA sequence: TGCGCCAGCAGCCAAGGTGGGGTCGGCACAGATACGCAGTATTTT. The rearrangement uses TRBV4-3 and TRBJ2-3; no firm D call. V was cut by 1 base and J by 1 base, with 9 bases left in between. The V gene's germline CDR1 is LGHNA and CDR2 YSLEER. This CDR3 is 15 amino acids long.

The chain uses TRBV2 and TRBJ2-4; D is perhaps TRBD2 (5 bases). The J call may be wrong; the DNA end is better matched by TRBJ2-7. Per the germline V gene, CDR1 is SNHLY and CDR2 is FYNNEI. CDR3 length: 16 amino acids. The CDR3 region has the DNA TGTGCCAGCAGTGAAGAGAGGCTAGCTGGTGCCTACGAGCAGTACTTC. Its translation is CASSEERLAGAYEQYF.

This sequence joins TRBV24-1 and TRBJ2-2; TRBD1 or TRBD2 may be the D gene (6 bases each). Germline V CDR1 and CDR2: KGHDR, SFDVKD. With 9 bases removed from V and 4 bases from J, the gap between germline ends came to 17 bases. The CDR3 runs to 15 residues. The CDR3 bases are TGTGCCACCCAGAACGGAGGAGGGGGCACCGGGGAGCTGTTTTTT. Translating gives CATQNGGGGTGELFF.

The CDR3 spells CASSYSGTGNSPLHF. CDR3 coding DNA: TGTGCCAGCAGTTACTCCGGGACTGGTAATTCACCCCTCCACTTT. The rearrangement joins TRBV6-6 to TRBJ1-6, with D perhaps TRBD1 (5 bases). CDR3 length equals 15 residues. CDR1 and CDR2 (germline): MNHNY, SVGAGI (reference sequence). V lost 0 bases and J lost 6, with 9 bases in between.

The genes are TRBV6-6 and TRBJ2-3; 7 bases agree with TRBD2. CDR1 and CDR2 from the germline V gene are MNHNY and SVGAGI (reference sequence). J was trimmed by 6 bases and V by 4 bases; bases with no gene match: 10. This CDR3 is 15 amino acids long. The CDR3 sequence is CASSSASGYGDTQYF. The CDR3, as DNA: TGTGCCAGCAGTTCCGCTAGCGGATACGGCGATACGCAGTATTTT.

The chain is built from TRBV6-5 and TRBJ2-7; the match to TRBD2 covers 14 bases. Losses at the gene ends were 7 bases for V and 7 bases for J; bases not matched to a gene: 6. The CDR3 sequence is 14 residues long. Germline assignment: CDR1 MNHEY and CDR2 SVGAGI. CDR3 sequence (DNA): TGTGCCAGCACGACTAGCGGGAGGGGGAATGAGCAGTACTTC. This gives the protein CASTTSGRGNEQYF.

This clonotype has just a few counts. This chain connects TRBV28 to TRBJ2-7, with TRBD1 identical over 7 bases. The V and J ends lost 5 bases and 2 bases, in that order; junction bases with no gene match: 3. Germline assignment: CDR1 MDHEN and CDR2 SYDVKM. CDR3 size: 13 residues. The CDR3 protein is CASSGDSTYEQYF. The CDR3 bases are TGTGCCAGCAGTGGGGACAGCACCTACGAGCAGTACTTC.

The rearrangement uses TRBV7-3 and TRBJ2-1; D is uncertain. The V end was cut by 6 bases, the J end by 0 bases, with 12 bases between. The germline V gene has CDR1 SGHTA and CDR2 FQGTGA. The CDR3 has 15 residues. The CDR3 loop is CASSLDFSSYNEQFF. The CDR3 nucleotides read TGTGCCAGCAGTCTCGACTTCAGCTCCTACAATGAGCAGTTCTTC.

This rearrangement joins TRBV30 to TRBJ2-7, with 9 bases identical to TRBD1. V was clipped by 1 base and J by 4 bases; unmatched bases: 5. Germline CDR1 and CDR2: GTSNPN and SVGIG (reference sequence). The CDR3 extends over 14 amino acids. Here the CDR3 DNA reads TGTGCCTGGAGTGCAGGACAGGGGCCGTACGAGCAGTACTTC. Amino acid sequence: CAWSAGQGPYEQYF.

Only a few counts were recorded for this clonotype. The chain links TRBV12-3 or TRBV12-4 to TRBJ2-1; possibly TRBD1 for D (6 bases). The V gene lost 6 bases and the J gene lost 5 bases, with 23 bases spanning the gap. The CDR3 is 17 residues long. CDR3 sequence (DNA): TGTGCCAGCAGCCAGGGGACCCGGGCCTACCAGCACAATGAGCAGTTCTTC. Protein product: CASSQGTRAYQHNEQFF.

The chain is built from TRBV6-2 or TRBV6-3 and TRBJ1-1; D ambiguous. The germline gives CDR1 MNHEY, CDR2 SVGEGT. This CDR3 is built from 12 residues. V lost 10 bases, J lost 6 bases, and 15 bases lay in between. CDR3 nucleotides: TGTGCCACCACACTGGGTTTCGCTGAAGCTTTCTTT. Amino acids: CATTLGFAEAFF.

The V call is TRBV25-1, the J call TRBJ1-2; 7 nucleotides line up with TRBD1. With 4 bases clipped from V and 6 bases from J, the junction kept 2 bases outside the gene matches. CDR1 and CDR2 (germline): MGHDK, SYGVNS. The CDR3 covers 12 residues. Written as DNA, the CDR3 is TGTGCCAGCAGTGCACAGGGGAATGGCTACACCTTC. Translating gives CASSAQGNGYTF.

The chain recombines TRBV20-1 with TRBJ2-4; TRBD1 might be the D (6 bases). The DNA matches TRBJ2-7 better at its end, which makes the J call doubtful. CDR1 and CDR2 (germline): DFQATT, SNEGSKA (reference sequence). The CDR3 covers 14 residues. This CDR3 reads CSARDGRGSYEQYF. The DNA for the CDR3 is TGCAGTGCTAGAGATGGTAGGGGGTCCTACGAGCAGTACTTC.

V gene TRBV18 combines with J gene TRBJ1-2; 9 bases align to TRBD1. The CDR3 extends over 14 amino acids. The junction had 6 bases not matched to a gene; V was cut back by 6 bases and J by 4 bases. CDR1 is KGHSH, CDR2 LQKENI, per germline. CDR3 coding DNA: TGTGCCAGCTCCGCCGGGACAGGGACCTATGGCTACACCTTC. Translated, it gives CASSAGTGTYGYTF.

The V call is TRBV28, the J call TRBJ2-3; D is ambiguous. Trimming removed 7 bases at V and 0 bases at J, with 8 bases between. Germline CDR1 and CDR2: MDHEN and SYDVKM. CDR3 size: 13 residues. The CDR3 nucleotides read TGTGCCAGCACCTTGGGGAGCACAGATACGCAGTATTTT. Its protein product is CASTLGSTDTQYF. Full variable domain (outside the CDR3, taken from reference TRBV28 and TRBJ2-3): DVKVTQSSRYLVKRTGEKVFLECVQDMDHENMFWYRQDPGLGLRLIYFSYDVKMKEKGDIPEGYSVSREKKERFSLILESASTNQTSMYLCASTLGSTDTQYFGPGTRLTVL.

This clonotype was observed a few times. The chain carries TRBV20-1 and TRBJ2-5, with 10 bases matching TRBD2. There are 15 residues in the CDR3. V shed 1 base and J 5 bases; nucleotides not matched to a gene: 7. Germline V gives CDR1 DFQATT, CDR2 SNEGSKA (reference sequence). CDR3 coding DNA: TGCAGTGCTAGAGGAGCGGGAGGGCCGGAGGAGACCCAGTACTTC. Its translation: CSARGAGGPEETQYF.

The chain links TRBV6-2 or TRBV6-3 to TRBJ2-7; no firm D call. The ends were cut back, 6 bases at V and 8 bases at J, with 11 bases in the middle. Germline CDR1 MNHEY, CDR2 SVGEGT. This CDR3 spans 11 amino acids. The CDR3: CASRIGPKQYF. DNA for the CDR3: TGTGCCAGCAGAATCGGTCCTAAGCAGTACTTC.

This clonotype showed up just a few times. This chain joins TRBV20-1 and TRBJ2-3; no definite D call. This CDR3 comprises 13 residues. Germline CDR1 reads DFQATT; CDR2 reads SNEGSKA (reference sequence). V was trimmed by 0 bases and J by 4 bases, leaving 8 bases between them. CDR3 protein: CSARESGADTQYF. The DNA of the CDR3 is TGCAGTGCTAGAGAGTCAGGAGCAGATACGCAGTATTTT.

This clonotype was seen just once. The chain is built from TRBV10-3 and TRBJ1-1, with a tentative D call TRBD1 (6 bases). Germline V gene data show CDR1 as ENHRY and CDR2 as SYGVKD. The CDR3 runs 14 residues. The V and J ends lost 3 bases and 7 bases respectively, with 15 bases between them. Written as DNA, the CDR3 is TGTGCCATCAGTGACCTGGGGGGGCTGAGTGAAGCTTTCTTT. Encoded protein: CAISDLGGLSEAFF.

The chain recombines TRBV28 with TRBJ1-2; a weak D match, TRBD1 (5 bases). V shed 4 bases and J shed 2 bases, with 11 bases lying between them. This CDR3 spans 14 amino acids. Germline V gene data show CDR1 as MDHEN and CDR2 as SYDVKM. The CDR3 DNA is TGTGCCAGCAGTTCCCCCCAGGGCAACTATGGCTACACCTTC. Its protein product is CASSSPQGNYGYTF.

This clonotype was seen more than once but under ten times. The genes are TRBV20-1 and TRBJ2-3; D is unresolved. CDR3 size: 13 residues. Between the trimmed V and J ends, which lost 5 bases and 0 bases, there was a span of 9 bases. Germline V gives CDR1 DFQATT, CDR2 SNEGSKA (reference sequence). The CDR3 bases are TGCAGTGCTCAAACGAAGAGCACAGATACGCAGTATTTT. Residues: CSAQTKSTDTQYF.

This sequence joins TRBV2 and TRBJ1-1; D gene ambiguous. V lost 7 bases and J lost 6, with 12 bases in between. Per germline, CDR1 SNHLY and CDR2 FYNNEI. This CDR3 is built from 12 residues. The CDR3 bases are TGTGCCAGCACCTCCTCTAGGGCTGAAGCTTTCTTT. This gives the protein CASTSSRAEAFF.

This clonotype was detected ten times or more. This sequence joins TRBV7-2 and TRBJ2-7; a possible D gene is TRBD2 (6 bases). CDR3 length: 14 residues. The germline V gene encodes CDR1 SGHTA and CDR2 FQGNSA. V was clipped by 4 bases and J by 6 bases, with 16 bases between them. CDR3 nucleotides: TGTGCCAGCAGCTATCAGGGAGGCACGGGCGAGCAGTACTTC. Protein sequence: CASSYQGGTGEQYF.